These T cell receptor beta chains were read from a single sample in a study of T cells in Graves' hyperthyroidism and ophthalmopathy. TCRdb re-called the multiplex PCR reads through MiXCR, storing one row per CDR3 protein. The sample holds some 150,000 distinct CDR3 sequences, more than 20% seen once. The sample was blood. The receptor source for this set is a woman between 45 and 65 years old with Graves' hyperthyroidism that later progressed to Graves' ophthalmopathy. The CDR3 runs from the conserved cysteine through the conserved F or W. D genes are given only for firm matches. Expanded clones are given a class, and other clones once, few, many or no size at all.

TRBV6-5	TRBD1	TRBJ1-6	NA	CASSYSTGNNSPLHF	TGTGCCAGCAGTTACTCGACAGGGAATAATTCACCCCTCCACTTT
TRBV18	TRBD1	TRBJ1-4	NA	CASSPGQATNEKLFF	TGTGCCAGCTCACCCGGACAGGCAACTAATGAAAAACTGTTTTTT
TRBV2	NA	TRBJ1-2	many	CASSEVMWQGYDYGYTF	TGTGCCAGCAGTGAAGTTATGTGGCAGGGGTATGACTATGGCTACACCTTC
TRBV28	TRBD1	TRBJ1-2	many	CASSRQGTGYGYTF	TGTGCCAGCAGTCGACAGGGGACCGGCTATGGCTACACCTTC
TRBV6-1	NA	TRBJ1-1	many	CASSPGRDTEAFF	TGTGCCAGCAGTCCCGGACGGGACACTGAAGCTTTCTTT
TRBV29-1	TRBD2	TRBJ2-5	many	CSVEARGARETQYF	TGCAGCGTTGAGGCGCGGGGGGCGCGAGAGACCCAGTACTTC
TRBV7-2	NA	TRBJ1-1	many	CASSLALRGTEAFF	TGTGCCAGCAGCTTAGCGCTTCGGGGGACTGAAGCTTTCTTT
TRBV27	TRBD2	TRBJ2-1	few	CASRTGLAYNEQFF	TGTGCCAGCAGGACGGGACTAGCCTACAATGAGCAGTTCTTC
TRBV4-2	NA	TRBJ2-1	few	CASSLEDSTPNEQFF	TGTGCCAGCAGCCTGGAGGACTCGACCCCCAATGAGCAGTTCTTC
TRBV19	NA	TRBJ2-7	NA	CASSPVFSSYEQYF	TGTGCCAGTAGTCCGGTCTTCAGCTCCTACGAGCAGTACTTC
TRBV7-8	NA	TRBJ1-2	NA	CASIPEWNYGYTF	TGTGCCAGCATCCCAGAGTGGAACTATGGCTACACCTTC
TRBV27	NA	TRBJ1-1	many	CASSLRQSNTEAFF	TGTGCCAGCAGTTTAAGGCAGAGTAACACTGAAGCTTTCTTT
TRBV7-2	TRBD2	TRBJ2-1	many	CASSLESGGPYNEQFF	TGTGCCAGCAGCTTAGAGAGCGGGGGGCCGTACAATGAGCAGTTCTTC
TRBV10-2	TRBD1	TRBJ1-6	NA	CASSESKGQGASPLHF	TGCGCCAGCAGTGAGTCGAAGGGACAGGGGGCTTCACCCCTCCACTTT
TRBV10-3	NA	TRBJ2-7	many	CASHGDKPYEQYF	TGTGCCAGTCACGGGGACAAACCCTACGAGCAGTACTTC
TRBV20-1	NA	TRBJ2-7	many	CSARGVMTPDYEQYF	TGCAGTGCTAGGGGGGTGATGACCCCTGACTACGAGCAGTACTTC
TRBV28	TRBD1	TRBJ2-4	many	CASSLGGQGANIQYF	TGTGCCAGCAGTTTGGGGGGACAGGGGGCGAACATTCAGTACTTC
TRBV12-3/TRBV12-4	NA	TRBJ2-7	many	CASSLGKSERYEQYF	TGTGCCAGCAGTTTAGGCAAGTCCGAGAGATACGAGCAGTACTTC
TRBV3-1	NA	TRBJ1-5	NA	CASSQDAGRNQPQHF	TGTGCCAGCAGCCAAGATGCGGGGAGGAATCAGCCCCAGCATTTT
TRBV18	TRBD2	TRBJ2-3	many	CASARTSGMADTQYF	TGTGCCAGCGCACGGACTAGCGGGATGGCAGATACGCAGTATTTT
TRBV6-1	NA	TRBJ1-4	few	CASSQLHRASGEKLFF	TGTGCCAGCAGTCAACTCCATCGGGCATCTGGAGAAAAACTGTTTTTT
TRBV5-1	TRBD2	TRBJ2-3	many	CASSLGASGDTQYF	TGCGCCAGCAGCTTGGGGGCTAGCGGAGATACGCAGTATTTT
TRBV20-1	TRBD1	TRBJ1-2	NA	CSAGQGAIYGYTF	TGCAGTGCTGGACAGGGTGCTATCTATGGCTACACCTTC
TRBV20-1	TRBD2	TRBJ2-7	NA	CSARNATSGTYEQYF	TGCAGTGCTAGAAATGCGACTAGCGGTACCTACGAGCAGTACTTC
TRBV7-3	TRBD2	TRBJ2-3	many	CASSPGLGGTDTQYF	TGTGCCAGCAGCCCCGGACTAGGAGGCACAGATACGCAGTATTTT
TRBV12-3/TRBV12-4	TRBD2	TRBJ2-2	NA	CASSKAGGLNTGELFF	TGTGCCAGCAGTAAAGCGGGAGGACTAAACACCGGGGAGCTGTTTTTT
TRBV6-1	NA	TRBJ2-2	few	CASSETRPIGELFF	TGTGCCAGCAGTGAAACCAGACCTATCGGGGAGCTGTTTTTT
TRBV20-1	NA	TRBJ2-3	NA	CSAGDKGNTDTQYF	TGCAGTGCTGGGGACAAGGGGAACACAGATACGCAGTATTTT
TRBV5-1	TRBD1	TRBJ2-1	few	CASMGRDSEQFF	TGCGCCAGCATGGGAAGGGACAGCGAGCAGTTCTTC
TRBV28	NA	TRBJ2-6	many	CASIIAGRSGANVLTF	TGTGCCAGCATTATTGCGGGGAGGTCTGGGGCCAACGTCCTGACTTTC
TRBV2	TRBD2	TRBJ2-1	NA	CASSSLGTSGSASYNEQFF	TGTGCCAGCAGCTCTCTAGGAACTAGCGGGAGTGCTTCCTACAATGAGCAGTTCTTC
TRBV4-1	NA	TRBJ2-7	NA	CASSFTEPYEQYF	TGCGCCAGCAGTTTCACGGAACCCTACGAGCAGTACTTC
TRBV27	NA	TRBJ1-1	NA	CASSLGPFGTEAFF	TGTGCCAGCAGTTTAGGGCCCTTCGGGACTGAAGCTTTCTTT
TRBV2	TRBD2	TRBJ2-3	once	CASNAGTTITDTQYF	TGTGCCAGCAACGCCGGGACTACCATCACAGATACGCAGTATTTT
TRBV6-2/TRBV6-3	TRBD2	TRBJ2-3	NA	CASSYSASGRTDTQYF	TGTGCCAGCAGTTACTCGGCTAGCGGGAGGACGGATACGCAGTATTTT
TRBV6-6	NA	TRBJ2-2	many	CASSYSRKASEGGELFF	TGTGCCAGCAGTTACTCGAGAAAGGCTAGCGAAGGCGGGGAGCTGTTTTTT
TRBV3-1	TRBD1	TRBJ2-6	many	CASSPGTGGRDGANVLTF	TGTGCCAGCAGCCCGGGGACAGGGGGCAGAGATGGGGCCAACGTCCTGACTTTC
TRBV27	NA	TRBJ2-2	many	CASSFVYHRDANTGELFF	TGTGCCAGCAGTTTCGTTTACCACAGGGACGCGAACACCGGGGAGCTGTTTTTT
TRBV7-3	TRBD1	TRBJ2-3	many	CASSSQGATGDTQYF	TGTGCCAGCAGCTCACAGGGGGCGACTGGAGATACGCAGTATTTT
TRBV28	TRBD1	TRBJ2-7	many	CASRQRQGGWQYF	TGTGCCAGCAGACAAAGACAGGGGGGTTGGCAGTACTTC
TRBV10-3	NA	TRBJ1-3	NA	CAISNPNGPDSGNTIYF	TGTGCCATCAGCAACCCGAACGGGCCAGACTCTGGAAACACCATATATTTT
TRBV20-1	TRBD2	TRBJ2-7	many	CSARSLAGGDEQYF	TGCAGTGCTAGGTCCCTAGCGGGAGGGGACGAGCAGTACTTC
TRBV19	TRBD2	TRBJ2-7	NA	CASSPPPGSGRLRLDEQYF	TGTGCCAGTAGTCCCCCTCCGGGAAGCGGGAGGCTCAGGTTGGACGAGCAGTACTTC
TRBV28	NA	TRBJ1-2	many	CASSQEVQGYTF	TGTGCCAGCAGTCAGGAGGTTCAAGGCTACACCTTC
TRBV5-1	TRBD1	TRBJ1-3	NA	CASSLVTRGTGTSSGNTIYF	TGCGCCAGCAGCTTGGTCACCCGGGGGACAGGGACGAGCTCTGGAAACACCATATATTTT
TRBV20-1	TRBD1	TRBJ1-5	many	CSARAERGRMSNQPQHF	TGCAGTGCTAGAGCGGAAAGGGGGCGAATGAGCAATCAGCCCCAGCATTTT
TRBV6-1	NA	TRBJ2-6	NA	CASSDLGAGANVLTF	TGTGCCAGCAGTGACTTGGGAGCCGGGGCCAACGTCCTGACTTTC
TRBV27	NA	TRBJ2-1	few	CASTPWTGDNEQFF	TGTGCCAGCACTCCTTGGACCGGAGACAATGAGCAGTTCTTC
TRBV28	NA	TRBJ1-5	many	CASSFSRRWGQPQHF	TGTGCCAGCAGTTTTAGTCGCCGGTGGGGGCAGCCCCAGCATTTT
TRBV7-3	NA	TRBJ2-5	few	CASSSGVGGQETQYF	TGTGCCAGCAGCTCCGGGGTAGGGGGTCAAGAGACCCAGTACTTC
TRBV27	NA	TRBJ2-6	NA	CASRDYSTGANVLTF	TGTGCCAGCAGGGACTATTCGACTGGGGCCAACGTCCTGACTTTC
TRBV28	NA	TRBJ1-5	many	CASSPGVGVNQPQHF	TGTGCCAGCAGTCCCGGGGTCGGTGTCAATCAGCCCCAGCATTTT
TRBV2	NA	TRBJ2-1	many	CASSGGGTRPDEQFF	TGTGCCAGCAGTGGGGGGGGCACTCGCCCCGATGAGCAGTTCTTC
TRBV20-1	TRBD1	TRBJ2-1	many	CSASRPGQGAQEQFF	TGCAGTGCTAGTAGGCCGGGACAGGGGGCGCAGGAGCAGTTCTTC
TRBV7-6	NA	TRBJ1-5	NA	CASSLGAEGQPQHF	TGTGCCAGCAGCTTAGGTGCTGAGGGTCAGCCCCAGCATTTT
TRBV20-1	TRBD1	TRBJ2-3	many	CSARGGQGADTQYF	TGCAGTGCTAGGGGTGGGCAGGGGGCGGATACGCAGTATTTT
TRBV7-7	NA	TRBJ2-5	many	CASSQRTDETQYF	TGTGCTAGCAGCCAAAGGACAGACGAGACCCAGTACTTC
TRBV20-1	TRBD2	TRBJ2-7	many	CSAGGTSDSPSYEQYF	TGCAGTGCCGGAGGGACTAGCGACTCCCCTTCCTACGAGCAGTACTTC
TRBV6-1	TRBD1	TRBJ1-1	NA	CASNQGQQNTEAFF	TGTGCCAGCAACCAGGGACAGCAGAACACTGAAGCTTTCTTT